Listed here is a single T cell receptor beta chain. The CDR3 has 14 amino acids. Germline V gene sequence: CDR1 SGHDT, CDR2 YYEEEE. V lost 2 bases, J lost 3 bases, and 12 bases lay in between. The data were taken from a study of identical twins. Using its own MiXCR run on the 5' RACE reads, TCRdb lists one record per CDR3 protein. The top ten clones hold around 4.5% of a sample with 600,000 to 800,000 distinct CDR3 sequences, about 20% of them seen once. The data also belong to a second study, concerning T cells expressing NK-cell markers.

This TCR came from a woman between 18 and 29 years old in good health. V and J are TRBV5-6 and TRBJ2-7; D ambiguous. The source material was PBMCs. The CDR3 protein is CASSFRSRNYEQYF. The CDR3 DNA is TGTGCCAGCAGCTTTCGCAGTCGGAACTACGAGCAGTACTTC.